These T cell receptor beta chains were read from a single sample in a study of blood T cell repertoires in COVID-19. Sequencing used immunoSEQ multiplex PCR; TCRdb keeps in-frame clones, though not all of them. The sample shows 85,000 to 95,000 clones, nearly 90% of them seen only once. The sample taken for sequencing was peripheral blood. Receptor source: an elderly woman with active COVID-19. The CDR3 runs from the conserved cysteine through the conserved F or W. The order of the fields is CDR3 DNA, CDR3 protein, clone size, D gene, V gene, J gene, CDR3 length. D genes are given only for firm matches. Only some rows state a clone size, as once, few, many or a class for expanded clones.

CDR3nt: TGTGCCAGCAGTTACGACAGGACAGGGAAAAATGAGCAGTTCTTC
CDR3aa: CASSYDRTGKNEQFF
abundance: .
d_gene: TRBD1
v_gene: TRBV6-2/TRBV6-3
j_gene: TRBJ2-1
len: 15

CDR3nt: TGTGCCAGCAGTGCTACCGGGACAGGCAGGAGTCAGCCCCAGCATTTT
CDR3aa: CASSATGTGRSQPQHF
abundance: .
d_gene: TRBD1
v_gene: TRBV27
j_gene: TRBJ1-5
len: 16

CDR3nt: TGTGCCAGCAGCCGCAAAAACATTGGGCAGTTCTTC
CDR3aa: CASSRKNIGQFF
abundance: .
d_gene: .
v_gene: TRBV28
j_gene: TRBJ2-1
len: 12

CDR3nt: TGTGCCAGCAGCTCCTGGGAGGGGGGAGAGACCCAGTACTTC
CDR3aa: CASSSWEGGETQYF
abundance: .
d_gene: .
v_gene: TRBV11-2
j_gene: TRBJ2-5
len: 14

CDR3nt: TGTGCCAGCAGTCTACAGGGGGAGCCCAATGAGCAGTTCTTC
CDR3aa: CASSLQGEPNEQFF
abundance: .
d_gene: TRBD1
v_gene: TRBV6-6
j_gene: TRBJ2-1
len: 14

CDR3nt: TGTGCCAGCAGTGAAGCGCTTCGACGGGACTCCTACGAGCAGTACTTC
CDR3aa: CASSEALRRDSYEQYF
abundance: once
d_gene: .
v_gene: TRBV2
j_gene: TRBJ2-7
len: 16

CDR3nt: TGCAGCGTTGCCCTATACAATGAGCAGTTCTTC
CDR3aa: CSVALYNEQFF
abundance: once
d_gene: .
v_gene: TRBV29-1
j_gene: TRBJ2-1
len: 11

CDR3nt: TGTGCCAGCAGTGCACAGGTGGATACGCAGTATTTT
CDR3aa: CASSAQVDTQYF
abundance: .
d_gene: .
v_gene: TRBV2
j_gene: TRBJ2-3
len: 12

CDR3nt: TGTGCCAGCCGGGTCTCGGCTGGGGCCAACGTCCTGACTTTC
CDR3aa: CASRVSAGANVLTF
abundance: .
d_gene: .
v_gene: TRBV6-5
j_gene: TRBJ2-6
len: 14

CDR3nt: TGTGCCAGCAGCCGTCCCGGGACAGGATTGGGCACTGAAGCTTTCTTT
CDR3aa: CASSRPGTGLGTEAFF
abundance: .
d_gene: TRBD1
v_gene: TRBV3-1/TRBV3-2
j_gene: TRBJ1-1
len: 16

CDR3nt: TGTGCCTCCCAGTTTACCGGGGAGCTGTTTTTT
CDR3aa: CASQFTGELFF
abundance: .
d_gene: .
v_gene: TRBV10-3
j_gene: TRBJ2-2
len: 11

CDR3nt: TGTGCCAGCAGCCAAGGAGGCAGGCAGTACTTC
CDR3aa: CASSQGGRQYF
abundance: .
d_gene: .
v_gene: TRBV3-1/TRBV3-2
j_gene: TRBJ2-7
len: 11

CDR3nt: TGTGCCAGCCAAACGGGGGGCGACGGCTATGGCTACACCTTC
CDR3aa: CASQTGGDGYGYTF
abundance: few
d_gene: .
v_gene: TRBV7-9
j_gene: TRBJ1-2
len: 14

CDR3nt: TGCAGTGCTAGTCGCTATCTTCAAGAGACCCAGTACTTC
CDR3aa: CSASRYLQETQYF
abundance: .
d_gene: .
v_gene: TRBV20-1
j_gene: TRBJ2-5
len: 13

CDR3nt: TGTGCCAGTAGTATCTTGGGGCTGGGAAACACTGAAGCTTTCTTT
CDR3aa: CASSILGLGNTEAFF
abundance: .
d_gene: .
v_gene: TRBV19
j_gene: TRBJ1-1
len: 15

CDR3nt: TGTGCCAGCAGTTACTCCTCGGCTAGTTATAGCGGGGAGCTGTTTTTT
CDR3aa: CASSYSSASYSGELFF
abundance: .
d_gene: .
v_gene: TRBV6-2/TRBV6-3
j_gene: TRBJ2-2
len: 16

CDR3nt: TGTGCCACCACAACACGGGGGGGAGAGACCCAGTACTTC
CDR3aa: CATTTRGGETQYF
abundance: .
d_gene: TRBD2
v_gene: TRBV28
j_gene: TRBJ2-5
len: 13

CDR3nt: TGTGCCACCAGCACGACAGTTTCCAATGAGCAGTTCTTC
CDR3aa: CATSTTVSNEQFF
abundance: .
d_gene: .
v_gene: TRBV24-1
j_gene: TRBJ2-1
len: 13

CDR3nt: TGTGCCAGCAGCCAAGATCGGGGGACAGGGTGGGAGACCCAGTACTTC
CDR3aa: CASSQDRGTGWETQYF
abundance: .
d_gene: TRBD1
v_gene: TRBV14
j_gene: TRBJ2-5
len: 16

CDR3nt: TGCGCCAGCAGCCAAGTTGGGGGACAGCTTGATTCACCCCTCCACTTT
CDR3aa: CASSQVGGQLDSPLHF
abundance: .
d_gene: TRBD1
v_gene: TRBV4-3
j_gene: TRBJ1-6
len: 16

CDR3nt: TGTGCCAGCAGCCGCGGGACTCGACGCAACAATGAGCAGTTCTTC
CDR3aa: CASSRGTRRNNEQFF
abundance: .
d_gene: .
v_gene: TRBV3-1/TRBV3-2
j_gene: TRBJ2-1
len: 15

CDR3nt: TGCGCCAGCAGCCAAGATGGGGGCAGGGGTGGAGAGACCCAGTACTTC
CDR3aa: CASSQDGGRGGETQYF
abundance: .
d_gene: .
v_gene: TRBV4-1
j_gene: TRBJ2-5
len: 16

CDR3nt: TGCAGCGTTTCCGCTCGGACATACGGAGCTTTCTTT
CDR3aa: CSVSARTYGAFF
abundance: .
d_gene: .
v_gene: TRBV29-1
j_gene: TRBJ1-1
len: 12

CDR3nt: TGTGCCAGCAGCTTAGGCCCCGCCTACGCCGGGGAGCTGTTTTTT
CDR3aa: CASSLGPAYAGELFF
abundance: few
d_gene: .
v_gene: TRBV11-2
j_gene: TRBJ2-2
len: 15

CDR3nt: TGTGCCAGTAGTCTTAGACTAGGGAGCACCTACAATGAGCAGTTCTTC
CDR3aa: CASSLRLGSTYNEQFF
abundance: .
d_gene: .
v_gene: TRBV19
j_gene: TRBJ2-1
len: 16

CDR3nt: TGTGCCAGCAGCTTTGGAGGGGATAGGGTAACCGAGCAGTACTTC
CDR3aa: CASSFGGDRVTEQYF
abundance: .
d_gene: .
v_gene: TRBV5-4
j_gene: TRBJ2-7
len: 15

CDR3nt: TGTGCCTGGAGCCCGCGGGACTTTTGGAACACTGAAGCTTTCTTT
CDR3aa: CAWSPRDFWNTEAFF
abundance: .
d_gene: .
v_gene: TRBV30
j_gene: TRBJ1-1
len: 15

CDR3nt: TGTGCCAGCACTCCAGGTGGTCCCCAAGAGACCCAGTACTTC
CDR3aa: CASTPGGPQETQYF
abundance: .
d_gene: .
v_gene: TRBV28
j_gene: TRBJ2-5
len: 14

CDR3nt: TGTGCCAGCAGTTACTCCGACAGAGCTCCTGAAGCTTTCTTT
CDR3aa: CASSYSDRAPEAFF
abundance: .
d_gene: .
v_gene: TRBV6-6
j_gene: TRBJ1-1
len: 14

CDR3nt: TGTGCCAGCAGTTACTTTAGCGGGAGGGCCACGAATGAGCAGTTCTTC
CDR3aa: CASSYFSGRATNEQFF
abundance: .
d_gene: TRBD2
v_gene: TRBV6-6
j_gene: TRBJ2-1
len: 16